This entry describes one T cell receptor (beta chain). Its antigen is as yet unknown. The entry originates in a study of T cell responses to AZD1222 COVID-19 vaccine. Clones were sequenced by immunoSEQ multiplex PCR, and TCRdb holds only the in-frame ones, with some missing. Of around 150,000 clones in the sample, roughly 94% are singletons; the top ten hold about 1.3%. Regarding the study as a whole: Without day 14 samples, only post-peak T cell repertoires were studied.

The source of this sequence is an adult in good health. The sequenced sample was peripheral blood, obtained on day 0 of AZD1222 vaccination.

The DNA for the CDR3 is TGTGCCAGCAGCTTAGGTGGGGCGAGGAGCAATCAGCCCCAGCATTTT. Amino acid sequence: CASSLGGARSNQPQHF. The chain recombines TRBV7-8 with TRBJ1-5; D might be TRBD1 (5 bases). Trimming took off 1 base at V and 1 base at J, with 11 bases between the two ends. The CDR3 runs to 16 residues. Germline V gene lookup returns CDR1 SGHVS and CDR2 FQNEAQ.